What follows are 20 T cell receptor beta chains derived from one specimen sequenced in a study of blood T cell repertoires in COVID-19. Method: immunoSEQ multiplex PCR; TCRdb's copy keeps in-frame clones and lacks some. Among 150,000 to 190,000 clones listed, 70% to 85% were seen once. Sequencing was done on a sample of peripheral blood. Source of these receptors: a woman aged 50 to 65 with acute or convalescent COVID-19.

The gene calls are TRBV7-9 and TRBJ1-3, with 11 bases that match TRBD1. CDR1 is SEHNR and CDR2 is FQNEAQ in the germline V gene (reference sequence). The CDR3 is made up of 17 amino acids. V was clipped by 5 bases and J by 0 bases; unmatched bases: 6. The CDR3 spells CASSGQGASNSGNTIYF. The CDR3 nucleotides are TGTGCCAGCAGCGGACAGGGGGCTTCCAACTCTGGAAACACCATATATTTT.

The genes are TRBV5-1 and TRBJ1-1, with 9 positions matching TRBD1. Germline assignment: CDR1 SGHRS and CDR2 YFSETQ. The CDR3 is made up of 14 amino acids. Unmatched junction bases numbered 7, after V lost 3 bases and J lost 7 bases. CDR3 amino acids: CASSWVQGAGEAFF. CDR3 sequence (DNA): TGCGCCAGCAGCTGGGTACAGGGGGCGGGTGAAGCTTTCTTT.

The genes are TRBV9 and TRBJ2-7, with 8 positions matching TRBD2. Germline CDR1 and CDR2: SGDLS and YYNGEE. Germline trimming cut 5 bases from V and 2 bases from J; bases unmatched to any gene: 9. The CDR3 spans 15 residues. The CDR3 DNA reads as TGTGCCAGCAGTGCCCTAGCGGGCCCCCCCTACGAGCAGTACTTC. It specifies CASSALAGPPYEQYF.

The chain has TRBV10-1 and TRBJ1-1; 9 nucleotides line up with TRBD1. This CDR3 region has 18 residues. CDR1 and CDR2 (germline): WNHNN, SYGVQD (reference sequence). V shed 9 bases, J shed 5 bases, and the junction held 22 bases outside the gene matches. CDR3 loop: CARMRLHRDREVRTEAFF. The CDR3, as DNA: TGCGCCAGGATGCGTCTCCACCGGGACAGGGAGGTAAGGACTGAAGCTTTCTTT.

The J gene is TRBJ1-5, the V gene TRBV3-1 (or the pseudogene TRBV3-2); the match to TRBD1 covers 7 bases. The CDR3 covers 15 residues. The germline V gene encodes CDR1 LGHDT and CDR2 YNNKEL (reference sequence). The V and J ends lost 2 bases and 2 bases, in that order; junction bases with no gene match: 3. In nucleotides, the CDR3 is TGTGCCAGCAGCCAAAGCAGGGGGGGCAATCAGCCCCAGCATTTT. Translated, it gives CASSQSRGGNQPQHF.

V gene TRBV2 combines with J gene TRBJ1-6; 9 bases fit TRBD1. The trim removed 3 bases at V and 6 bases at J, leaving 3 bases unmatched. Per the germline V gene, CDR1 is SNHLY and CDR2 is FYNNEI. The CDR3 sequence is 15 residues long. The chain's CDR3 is CASSEPGQGNSPLHF. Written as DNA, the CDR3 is TGTGCCAGCAGTGAGCCGGGACAGGGTAATTCACCCCTCCACTTT.

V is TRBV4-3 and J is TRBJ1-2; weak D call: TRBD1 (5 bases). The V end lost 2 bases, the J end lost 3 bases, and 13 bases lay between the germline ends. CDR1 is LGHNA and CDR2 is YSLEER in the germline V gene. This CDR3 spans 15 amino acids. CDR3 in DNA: TGCGCCAGCAGCCAAACGGGGGGGGTTTACTATGGCTACACCTTC. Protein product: CASSQTGGVYYGYTF.

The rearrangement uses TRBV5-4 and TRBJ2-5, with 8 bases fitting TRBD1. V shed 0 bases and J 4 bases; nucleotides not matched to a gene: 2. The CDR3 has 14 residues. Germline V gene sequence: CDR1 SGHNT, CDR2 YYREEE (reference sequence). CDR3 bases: TGTGCCAGCAGCTTGGCAGGGGGCGGAGAGACCCAGTACTTC. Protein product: CASSLAGGGETQYF.

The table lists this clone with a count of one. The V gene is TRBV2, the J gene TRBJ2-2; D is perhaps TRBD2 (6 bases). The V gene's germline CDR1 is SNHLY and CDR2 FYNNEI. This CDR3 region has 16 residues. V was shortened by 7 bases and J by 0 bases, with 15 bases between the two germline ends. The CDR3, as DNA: TGTGCCAGCATTGGTAGTCCTAGCGCGAACACCGGGGAGCTGTTTTTT. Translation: CASIGSPSANTGELFF.

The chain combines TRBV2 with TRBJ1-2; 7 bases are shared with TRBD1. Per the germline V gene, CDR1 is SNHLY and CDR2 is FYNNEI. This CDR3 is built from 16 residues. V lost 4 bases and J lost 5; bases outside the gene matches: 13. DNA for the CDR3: TGTGCCAGCAGTGGGGGTACCAGGGGGACTGGGTATGGCTACACCTTC. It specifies CASSGGTRGTGYGYTF.

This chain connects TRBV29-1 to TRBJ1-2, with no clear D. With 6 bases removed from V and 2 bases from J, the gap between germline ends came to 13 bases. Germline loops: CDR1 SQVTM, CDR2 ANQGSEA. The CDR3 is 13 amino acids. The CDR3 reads CSVVDGLNYGYTF. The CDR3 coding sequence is TGCAGCGTCGTGGACGGACTCAACTATGGCTACACCTTC. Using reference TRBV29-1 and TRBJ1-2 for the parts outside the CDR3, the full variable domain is SAVISQKPSRDICQRGTSLTIQCQVDSQVTMMFWYRQQPGQSLTLIATANQGSEATYESGFVIDKFPISRPNLTFSTLTVSNMSPEDSSIYLCSVVDGLNYGYTFGSGTRLTVV.

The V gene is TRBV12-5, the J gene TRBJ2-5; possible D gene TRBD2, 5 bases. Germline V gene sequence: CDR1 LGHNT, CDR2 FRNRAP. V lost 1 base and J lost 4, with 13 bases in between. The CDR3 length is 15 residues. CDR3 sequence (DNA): TGTGCTAGTGGTTTGGCCTCGGGGATATTAGAGACCCAGTACTTC. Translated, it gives CASGLASGILETQYF. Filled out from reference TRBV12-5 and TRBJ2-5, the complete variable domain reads DARVTQTPRHKVTEMGQEVTMRCQPILGHNTVFWYRQTMMQGLELLAYFRNRAPLDDSGMPKDRFSAEMPDATLATLKIQPSEPRDSAVYFCASGLASGILETQYFGPGTRLLVL.

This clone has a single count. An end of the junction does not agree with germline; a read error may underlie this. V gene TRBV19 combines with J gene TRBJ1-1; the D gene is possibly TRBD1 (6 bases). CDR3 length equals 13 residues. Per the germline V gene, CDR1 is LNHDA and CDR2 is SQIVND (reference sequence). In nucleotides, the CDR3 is TGTGCCAGTAGGCTCACAGGGAACTCTGAAGCTTTCTTT. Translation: CASRLTGNSEAFF.

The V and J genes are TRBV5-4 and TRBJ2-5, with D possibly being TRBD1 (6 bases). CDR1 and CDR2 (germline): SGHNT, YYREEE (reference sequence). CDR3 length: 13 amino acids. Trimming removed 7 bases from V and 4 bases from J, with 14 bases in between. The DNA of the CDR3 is TGTGCCAGCGCGGCACAGGGAAGAGAGACCCAGTACTTC. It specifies CASAAQGRETQYF.

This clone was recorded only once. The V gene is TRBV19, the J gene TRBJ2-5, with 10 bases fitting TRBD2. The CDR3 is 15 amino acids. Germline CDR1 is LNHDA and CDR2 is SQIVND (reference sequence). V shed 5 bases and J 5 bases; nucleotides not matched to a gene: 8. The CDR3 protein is CASSPQREGRETQYF. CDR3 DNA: TGTGCCAGTAGTCCCCAGCGGGAGGGCCGGGAGACCCAGTACTTC.

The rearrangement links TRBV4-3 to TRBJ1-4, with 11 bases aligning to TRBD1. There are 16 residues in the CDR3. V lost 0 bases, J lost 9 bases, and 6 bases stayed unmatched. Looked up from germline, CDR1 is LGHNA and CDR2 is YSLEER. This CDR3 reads CASSQDRGTGGKKLFF. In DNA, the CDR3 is TGCGCCAGCAGCCAAGATAGGGGGACAGGGGGTAAAAAACTGTTTTTT.

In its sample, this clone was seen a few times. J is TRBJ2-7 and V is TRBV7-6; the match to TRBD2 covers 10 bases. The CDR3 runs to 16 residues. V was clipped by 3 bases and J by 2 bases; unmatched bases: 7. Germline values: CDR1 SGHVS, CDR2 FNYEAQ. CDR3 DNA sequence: TGTGCCAGCAGCTTGGTAGCGGGAGGACTAACCTACGAGCAGTACTTC. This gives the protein CASSLVAGGLTYEQYF. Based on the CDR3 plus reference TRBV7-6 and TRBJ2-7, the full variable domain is GAGVSQSPRYKVTKRGQDVALRCDPISGHVSLYWYRQALGQGPEFLTYFNYEAQQDKSGLPNDRFSAERPEGSISTLTIQRTEQRDSAMYRCASSLVAGGLTYEQYFGPGTRLTVT.

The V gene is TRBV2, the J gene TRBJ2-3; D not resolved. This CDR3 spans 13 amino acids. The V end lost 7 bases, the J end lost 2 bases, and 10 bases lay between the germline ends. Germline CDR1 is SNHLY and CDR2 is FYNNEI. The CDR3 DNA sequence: TGTGCCAGCATTATCTACCCCACAGATACGCAGTATTTT. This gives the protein CASIIYPTDTQYF.

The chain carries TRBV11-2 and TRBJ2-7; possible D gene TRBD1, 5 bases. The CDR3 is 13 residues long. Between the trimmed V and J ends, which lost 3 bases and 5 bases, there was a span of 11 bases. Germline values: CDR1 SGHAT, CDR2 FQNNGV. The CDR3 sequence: CASSFPRGNEQYF. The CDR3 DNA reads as TGTGCCAGCAGCTTCCCAAGGGGCAACGAGCAGTACTTC.

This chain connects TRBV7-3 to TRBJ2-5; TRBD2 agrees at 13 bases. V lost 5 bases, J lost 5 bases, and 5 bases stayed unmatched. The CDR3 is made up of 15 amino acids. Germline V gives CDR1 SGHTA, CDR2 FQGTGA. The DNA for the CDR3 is TGTGCCAGCAGCCGGACTAGCGGGGGAGGGGAGACCCAGTACTTC. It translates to CASSRTSGGGETQYF.